What follows are 30 T cell receptor beta chains derived from one specimen sequenced in a study of identical twins. TCRdb used MiXCR to reprocess the 5' RACE reads, holding one entry per CDR3 protein. The table lists some 590,000 distinct CDR3 sequences, nearly 10% of them singletons. The same data also went into a second study, on yellow fever vaccine responses in identical twins.

The sample taken for sequencing was PBMCs. Receptor source: a woman in her late teens or twenties in good health.

This chain connects TRBV19 to TRBJ2-7; perhaps TRBD1 as D (6 bases). The V gene lost 8 bases and the J gene lost 3 bases, with 17 bases spanning the gap. This CDR3 is 14 amino acids long. Germline V gives CDR1 LNHDA, CDR2 SQIVND (reference sequence). In DNA, the CDR3 is TGTGCCAGTCATCCACCGGGACAAGTCTACGAGCAGTACTTC. Translating it yields CASHPPGQVYEQYF. The whole variable domain, remainder taken from reference TRBV19 and TRBJ2-7, is DGGITQSPKYLFRKEGQNVTLSCEQNLNHDAMYWYRQDPGQGLRLIYYSQIVNDFQKGDIAEGYSVSREKKESFPLTVTSAQKNPTAFYLCASHPPGQVYEQYFGPGTRLTVT.

This clonotype was seen a few times. An end of the junction does not agree with germline; a read error may underlie this. The V call is TRBV20-1, the J call TRBJ1-2; possibly TRBD1 for D (5 bases). Germline lookup yields CDR1 DFQATT and CDR2 SNEGSKA (reference sequence). This CDR3 comprises 10 residues. The CDR3 sequence: CSAWDGSTLF. The CDR3 DNA follows: TGCAGTGCCTGGGACGGATCTACACTCTTC.

This clonotype was seen only a few times. This chain links TRBV5-1 with TRBJ2-2, with TRBD2 matching 12 bases. In germline, CDR1 is SGHRS, CDR2 YFSETQ. V shed 4 bases and J 1 base; nucleotides not matched to a gene: 8. This CDR3 is built from 18 residues. CDR3 DNA sequence: TGCGCCAGCAGCAGGGGACTAGCGGGCGTCCTGAACACCGGGGAGCTGTTTTTT. As protein: CASSRGLAGVLNTGELFF.

The chain couples TRBV7-9 to TRBJ2-3; TRBD1 matches 9 bases. The germline V gene has CDR1 SEHNR and CDR2 FQNEAQ (reference sequence). Losses at the gene ends were 8 bases for V and 2 bases for J; bases not matched to a gene: 8. This CDR3 comprises 15 residues. For the CDR3, the DNA is TGTGCCAGCTCCAGACAGGGGGGCCCCACAGATACGCAGTATTTT. The encoded protein is CASSRQGGPTDTQYF.

CDR3: CASMAYEQYF. CDR3 DNA sequence: TGTGCCAGCATGGCCTACGAGCAGTACTTC. The chain couples TRBV2 to TRBJ2-7; no clear D. V was pared by 7 bases and J by 2 bases, with 3 bases between. This CDR3 has 10 amino acids. Germline V gene data show CDR1 as SNHLY and CDR2 as FYNNEI.

This clonotype was detected many times. The genes are TRBV9 and TRBJ2-3; TRBD1 agrees at 7 bases. The CDR3 extends over 16 amino acids. V lost 3 bases and J lost 1; bases outside the gene matches: 8. Germline CDR1 reads SGDLS; CDR2 reads YYNGEE. The CDR3 protein is CASSGATGLGTDTQYF. The DNA for the CDR3 is TGTGCCAGCAGCGGAGCGACAGGGCTAGGCACAGATACGCAGTATTTT.

This clonotype was observed a handful of times. This chain joins TRBV7-8 and TRBJ2-3, with D possibly matching TRBD2 (5 bases). The germline V gene encodes CDR1 SGHVS and CDR2 FQNEAQ. Trimming took off 5 bases at V and 4 bases at J, with 13 bases between the two ends. There are 14 residues in the CDR3. CDR3 in amino acids: CASSDGYGADTQYF. CDR3 bases: TGTGCCAGCAGCGACGGGTACGGGGCAGATACGCAGTATTTT.

This clonotype has just a few counts. The chain uses TRBV28 and TRBJ1-6; D is uncertain. Trimming removed 10 bases at V and 15 bases at J, with 16 bases between. Germline values: CDR1 MDHEN, CDR2 SYDVKM. The CDR3 has 11 residues. This CDR3 reads CATFNRELLHF. For the CDR3, the DNA is TGTGCCACCTTTAACCGGGAACTCCTCCACTTT.

This sequence joins TRBV5-6 and TRBJ2-7; D is possibly TRBD1 (6 bases). V dropped 7 bases and J dropped 3 bases, with 17 bases sitting between them. Germline V gene data show CDR1 as SGHDT and CDR2 as YYEEEE. The CDR3 extends over 14 amino acids. The CDR3 reads CASGPGTPFYEQYF. CDR3 bases: TGTGCCAGCGGCCCCGGGACACCTTTCTACGAGCAGTACTTC.

This clonotype showed up many times. This chain connects TRBV4-1 to TRBJ2-4, with TRBD2 matching 14 bases. Germline trimming cut 4 bases from V and 5 bases from J; bases unmatched to any gene: 4. CDR3 length: 16 residues. CDR1 and CDR2 (germline): MGHRA, YSYEKL. CDR3 nucleotide sequence: TGCGCCAGCAGCCCGACTAGCGGGAGGGCCGAAAACATTCAGTACTTC. Residues: CASSPTSGRAENIQYF.

The rearrangement joins TRBV11-2 to TRBJ2-5; D is uncertain. CDR3 length: 16 amino acids. Germline values: CDR1 SGHAT, CDR2 FQNNGV. V gave up 1 base and J gave up 1 base, with 13 bases separating them. The CDR3: CASSLVPGPPQETQYF. The CDR3 nucleotides read TGTGCCAGCAGCTTAGTCCCGGGCCCCCCCCAAGAGACCCAGTACTTC.

This clonotype appeared a few times. V gene TRBV12-3 or TRBV12-4 combines with J gene TRBJ1-1, with D unresolved. The CDR3 has 14 residues. V was clipped by 5 bases and J by 1 base, with 11 bases between them. CDR3 residues: CASSLNTGNTEAFF. As DNA, the CDR3 is TGTGCCAGCAGTCTAAACACTGGGAACACTGAAGCTTTCTTT.

This clonotype has only a few counts. The gene calls are TRBV9 and TRBJ2-3; D is perhaps TRBD1 or TRBD2 (6 bases each). Germline values: CDR1 SGDLS, CDR2 YYNGEE. The CDR3 extends over 16 amino acids. Trimming stripped 3 bases from V and 2 bases from J, with 16 bases between. The CDR3 DNA is TGTGCCAGCAGCGGAGGCCCCGGGGGACACACAGATACGCAGTATTTT. It yields the protein CASSGGPGGHTDTQYF.

This clonotype has only a few counts. This chain connects TRBV29-1 to TRBJ1-1, with D possibly matching TRBD1 (5 bases). The CDR3 loop spans 12 amino acids. Deletions cut 4 bases from V and 7 bases from J, with 13 bases between. The germline gives CDR1 SQVTM, CDR2 ANQGSEA. The CDR3 here is CSVVSGGVEAFF. The CDR3 coding sequence is TGCAGCGTTGTTAGTGGGGGGGTTGAAGCTTTCTTT.

At least ten counts were recorded for this clonotype. The chain links TRBV15 to TRBJ2-5; perhaps TRBD1 as D (5 bases). V lost 5 bases, J lost 5 bases, and 12 bases lay in between. Germline CDR1 is LNHNV and CDR2 is YYDKDF (reference sequence). The CDR3 is 13 amino acids. Here the CDR3 DNA reads TGTGCCACCAGCCGACAGTCAGAGGAGACCCAGTACTTC. Encoded protein: CATSRQSEETQYF.

This chain uses TRBV5-5 with TRBJ1-1; D gene unclear. CDR1 is SGHKS and CDR2 is YYEKEE in the germline V gene (reference sequence). Between the trimmed V and J ends, which lost 1 base and 3 bases, there was a span of 10 bases. This CDR3 contains 14 residues. CDR3 sequence: CASSLFGIYTEAFF. For the CDR3, the DNA is TGTGCCAGCAGCTTGTTTGGGATTTACACTGAAGCTTTCTTT.

This clonotype has only a few counts. The chain links TRBV28 to TRBJ1-4, with D hard to call. V lost 11 bases to trimming and J lost 7 bases, with 17 bases between them. The CDR3 contains 13 residues. Looked up from germline, CDR1 is MDHEN and CDR2 is SYDVKM. The DNA of the CDR3 is TGTGCCTCCACCGGGGTTAAAGTTGAAAAACTGTTTTTT. Its protein product is CASTGVKVEKLFF.

This clonotype was seen ten or more times. The rearrangement links TRBV7-9 to TRBJ2-1; no clear D. The germline V gene encodes CDR1 SEHNR and CDR2 FQNEAQ (reference sequence). The CDR3 runs 13 residues. Trimming removed 5 bases at V and 4 bases at J, with 9 bases between. CDR3 protein: CASSRSEYNEQFF. In nucleotides, the CDR3 is TGTGCCAGCAGCAGGAGCGAGTACAATGAGCAGTTCTTC. The full variable domain, completed using reference TRBV7-9 and TRBJ2-1, is DTGVSQNPRHKITKRGQNVTFRCDPISEHNRLYWYRQTLGQGPEFLTYFQNEAQLEKSRLLSDRFSAERPKGSFSTLEIQRTEQGDSAMYLCASSRSEYNEQFFGPGTRLTVL.

The V call is TRBV28, the J call TRBJ1-1; D not resolved. The V gene lost 7 bases and the J gene lost 4 bases, with 19 bases spanning the gap. The length of the CDR3 is 15 residues. Germline V lookup: CDR1 MDHEN, CDR2 SYDVKM. The CDR3 coding sequence is TGTGCCAGCAAAAGGTTGGCGAAGGGTGGCACTGAAGCTTTCTTT. Amino acids: CASKRLAKGGTEAFF.

This clonotype came up a few times. The V gene is TRBV19, the J gene TRBJ2-5, with a weak D call TRBD1 (6 bases). V was cut by 4 bases and J by 4 bases, with 10 bases left in between. Germline loops: CDR1 LNHDA, CDR2 SQIVND (reference sequence). The CDR3 has 13 amino acids. CDR3 residues: CASSKGDRETQYF. CDR3 DNA sequence: TGTGCCAGTAGTAAGGGGGATCGAGAGACCCAGTACTTC.

This clonotype was observed a handful of times. This rearrangement joins TRBV20-1 to TRBJ2-3, with 11 bases that match TRBD1. The CDR3 extends over 14 amino acids. CDR1 is DFQATT, CDR2 SNEGSKA, per germline (reference sequence). The V gene end was trimmed by 3 bases and the J gene end by 5 bases; junction bases not matched to a gene: 4. Written as DNA, the CDR3 is TGCAGTGCTAGGGGGACAGGGGGTATAGATACGCAGTATTTT. Encoded protein: CSARGTGGIDTQYF.

This clonotype has a count of ten or more. This CDR3 reads CASSPRDRAANEQFF. In DNA, the CDR3 is TGTGCCAGCAGCCCCCGGGACAGGGCGGCGAATGAGCAGTTCTTC. The J gene is TRBJ2-1, the V gene TRBV14, with TRBD1 matching 9 bases. The J segment lost 7 bases and the V segment lost 4 bases, leaving 8 bases of the junction unmatched. The CDR3 totals 15 residues. The V gene's germline CDR1 is SGHDN and CDR2 FVKESK.

The chain links TRBV11-2 to TRBJ1-1; possibly TRBD1 for D (5 bases). The V end was cut by 5 bases, the J end by 5 bases, with 18 bases between. This CDR3 comprises 15 residues. CDR1 and CDR2 from the germline V gene are SGHAT and FQNNGV. CDR3 coding DNA: TGTGCCAGCAGCCCGACCACCGGGGGATGGACTGAAGCTTTCTTT. Translating it yields CASSPTTGGWTEAFF.

Regarding this clonotype: At one end, the junction sequence differs from germline, possibly due to a read error. V gene TRBV7-7 combines with J gene TRBJ2-5; 8 bases are a match to TRBD1. This CDR3 spans 14 amino acids. Germline CDR1 SSHAT, CDR2 FNYEAQ (reference sequence). CDR3 DNA sequence: TGTGCTAGCAGCGTAGACAGGGGAGTTGAGACCCAGTACTTC. The encoded protein is CASSVDRGVETQYF.

The rearrangement links TRBV7-6 to TRBJ2-6; 8 nucleotides match TRBD1. Per the germline V gene, CDR1 is SGHVS and CDR2 is FNYEAQ. CDR3 length: 19 amino acids. Trimming took 5 bases from V and 4 from J; bases not matched to a gene: 16. CDR3 amino acids: CASSPFDRQGASGANVLTF. CDR3 nucleotides: TGTGCCAGCAGCCCCTTCGATAGGCAGGGGGCCTCGGGGGCCAACGTCCTGACTTTC.

This clonotype was observed a few times. This chain uses TRBV9 with TRBJ1-6; D not certain. Trimming removed 3 bases at V and 12 bases at J, with 13 bases between. The CDR3 runs to 13 residues. Germline CDR1 reads SGDLS; CDR2 reads YYNGEE. CDR3 amino acids: CASSGSLAKPLHF. CDR3 DNA: TGTGCCAGCAGCGGCAGTCTAGCGAAACCCCTCCACTTT.

This clonotype was counted between two and nine times. The genes are TRBV6-2 or TRBV6-3 and TRBJ2-5; 13 bases line up with TRBD2. CDR1 and CDR2 (germline): MNHEY, SVGEGT. Germline trimming cut 6 bases from V and 1 base from J; bases unmatched to any gene: 8. This CDR3 comprises 17 residues. DNA for the CDR3: TGTGCCAGCAGCCTTTCGGGACTAGCGGGGATCCAAGAGACCCAGTACTTC. The encoded protein is CASSLSGLAGIQETQYF.

This clonotype has only a few counts. The J gene is TRBJ2-7, the V gene TRBV25-1, with D possibly TRBD1 on 6 matching bases. The CDR3 contains 16 residues. V lost 4 bases to trimming and J lost 0 bases, with 16 bases between them. Germline V CDR1 and CDR2: MGHDK, SYGVNS. CDR3 nucleotides: TGTGCCAGCAGTGTTTCAGGGGAGAGTTTCTCCTACGAGCAGTACTTC. Its translation is CASSVSGESFSYEQYF.

The chain links TRBV5-1 to TRBJ2-7; TRBD1 agrees at 9 bases. V gave up 4 bases and J gave up 5 bases; unmatched junction bases: 7. This CDR3 comprises 14 residues. CDR1 is SGHRS, CDR2 YFSETQ, per germline. The CDR3 DNA sequence: TGCGCCAGCAGCCCCGGGACAGGGAGCCACGAGCAGTACTTC. It is translated as CASSPGTGSHEQYF.

This clonotype has only a few counts. This chain uses TRBV20-1 with TRBJ2-7; D is perhaps TRBD2 (7 bases). Germline loops: CDR1 DFQATT, CDR2 SNEGSKA (reference sequence). The V and J ends lost 1 base and 3 bases respectively, with 19 bases between them. The CDR3 loop spans 16 amino acids. The CDR3 bases are TGCAGTGCTAGAGTCCCGGGGGGCACCACCCTCTACGAGCAGTACTTC. It is translated as CSARVPGGTTLYEQYF.